These 24 T cell receptor beta chains originate from one sample sequenced in a study of blood T cell dynamics during melanoma immunotherapy. Using immunoSEQ multiplex PCR, the repertoire was profiled, and TCRdb retains in-frame clones only, with some absent. Seen here are approximately 13,000 clones, 89% observed once, and the top ten hold about 3.7%. Time point specified: pre-treatment baseline. Sequenced here: blood, sampled from a patient treated with checkpoint blockade. The receptors shown here come from a human donor with melanoma.

This clone was recorded only once. The gene calls are TRBV7-9 and TRBJ1-1, with a weak D call TRBD1 (5 bases). V was cut by 4 bases and J by 11 bases, with 20 bases left in between. Germline V CDR1 and CDR2: SEHNR, FQNEAQ (reference sequence). This CDR3 is 14 amino acids long. Here the CDR3 reads CASSSTNQQGSAFF. CDR3 DNA sequence: TGTGCCAGCAGCTCCACGAACCAGCAGGGAAGTGCTTTCTTT.

The DNA for the CDR3 is TGTGCCTGGACTACAGGGTACTACAATGAGCAGTTCTTC. This sequence encodes CAWTTGYYNEQFF. The chain couples TRBV30 to TRBJ2-1, with D maybe TRBD1 (6 bases). Per the germline V gene, CDR1 is GTSNPN and CDR2 is SVGIG (reference sequence). Trimming removed 4 bases from V and 3 bases from J, with 10 bases in between. The CDR3 has 13 residues.

The chain uses TRBV28 and TRBJ1-1; D not resolved. The V end was cut by 4 bases, the J end by 4 bases, with 13 bases between. The CDR3 contains 14 residues. In germline, CDR1 is MDHEN, CDR2 SYDVKM. CDR3 nucleotides: TGTGCCAGCAGTTCCGAGTCGGATTCCACTGAAGCTTTCTTT. This translates into CASSSESDSTEAFF.

This chain connects TRBV28 to TRBJ2-3; D might be TRBD1 or TRBD2, each matching 5 bases. The CDR3 totals 21 residues. V lost 2 bases to trimming and J lost 0 bases, with 27 bases between them. Per the germline V gene, CDR1 is MDHEN and CDR2 is SYDVKM. The CDR3 protein is CASSLGVGRSFGRLSTDTQYF. CDR3 bases: TGTGCCAGCAGTTTAGGTGTGGGACGGAGCTTTGGCCGACTCAGCACAGATACGCAGTATTTT.

The chain uses TRBV6-5 and TRBJ1-2; D is possibly TRBD1 (5 bases). CDR1 is MNHEY, CDR2 SVGAGI, per germline. The CDR3 totals 16 residues. The V gene lost 2 bases and the J gene lost 4 bases, with 17 bases spanning the gap. The CDR3, as DNA: TGTGCCAGCAGTTACACCTTTGGAGGGGATCGCTATGGCTACACCTTC. Encoded protein: CASSYTFGGDRYGYTF.

The rearrangement joins TRBV7-2 to TRBJ2-3; D unclear. Trimming cost V 0 bases and J 1 base, with 8 bases left between them. Germline V CDR1 and CDR2: SGHTA, FQGNSA. CDR3 size: 15 residues. The CDR3: CASSLAMTRTDTQYF. Here the CDR3 DNA reads TGTGCCAGCAGCTTAGCGATGACACGCACAGATACGCAGTATTTT.

The rearrangement joins TRBV6-5 to TRBJ2-7; 9 nucleotides align to TRBD1. The junction had 5 bases not matched to a gene; V was cut back by 2 bases and J by 6 bases. The germline V gene encodes CDR1 MNHEY and CDR2 SVGAGI. The CDR3 is made up of 14 amino acids. The CDR3 DNA reads as TGTGCCAGCAGTTACGGGACAGGGCCCTCCGAGCAGTACTTC. Translating it yields CASSYGTGPSEQYF.

The chain has TRBV19 and TRBJ2-2; 13 positions agree with TRBD2. The germline V gene encodes CDR1 LNHDA and CDR2 SQIVND (reference sequence). Trimming removed 9 bases from V and 6 bases from J; junction bases left unmatched: 13. The CDR3 runs 17 residues. CDR3 nucleotides: TGTGCCAGCTGCCCCGGGACTAGCGGGATAGCGGCCGGGGAGCTGTTTTTT. It is translated as CASCPGTSGIAAGELFF.

This chain links TRBV5-6 with TRBJ2-6; a weak D match, TRBD1 (6 bases). The V gene's germline CDR1 is SGHDT and CDR2 YYEEEE. The CDR3 length is 18 residues. V lost 2 bases and J 0 bases, leaving 15 bases between the germline ends. CDR3 loop: CASSLYQGSRSGANVLTF. As DNA, the CDR3 is TGTGCCAGCAGCTTATATCAGGGGTCCCGCTCTGGGGCCAACGTCCTGACTTTC.

This clone came up once. V gene TRBV7-6 combines with J gene TRBJ2-1; weak D call: TRBD2 (6 bases). Germline lookup yields CDR1 SGHVS and CDR2 FNYEAQ. V shed 5 bases and J shed 9 bases, with 14 bases lying between them. The CDR3 has 13 amino acids. The CDR3 bases are TGTGCCAGCAGCCCTCAACGGGGGACTGAGCAGTTCTTC. Translated, it gives CASSPQRGTEQFF.

This clone was observed a handful of times. V gene TRBV29-1 combines with J gene TRBJ1-4; TRBD1 agrees at 9 bases. CDR3 length: 12 amino acids. CDR1 SQVTM and CDR2 ANQGSEA come from the germline V gene. V trimming: 7 bases; J trimming: 13 bases; junction bases outside the gene matches: 10. The CDR3 DNA sequence: TGCAGCGGCGGGACAGGGTGGAGTAGACTGTTTTTT. Amino acids: CSGGTGWSRLFF.

The chain joins TRBV6-5 to TRBJ1-5, with unresolved D. The CDR3 has 14 amino acids. The germline V and J ends were trimmed by 3 bases and 3 bases, with 9 bases remaining between them. Germline values: CDR1 MNHEY, CDR2 SVGAGI. DNA of the CDR3: TGTGCCAGCAGTTATAAGAGGAACAATCAGCCCCAGCATTTT. Amino acids: CASSYKRNNQPQHF.

The genes are TRBV6-6 and TRBJ1-5, with D possibly being TRBD1 (6 bases). CDR3 length equals 14 residues. Germline CDR1 reads MNHNY; CDR2 reads SVGAGI (reference sequence). Trimming stripped 6 bases from V and 3 bases from J, with 12 bases between. The CDR3 sequence is CASRGTMFNQPQHF. Written as DNA, the CDR3 is TGTGCCAGCAGAGGGACAATGTTCAATCAGCCCCAGCATTTT.

The genes are TRBV2 and TRBJ1-4; TRBD1 agrees at 8 bases. The CDR3 is 12 residues long. Germline CDR1 reads SNHLY; CDR2 reads FYNNEI. With 6 bases clipped from V and 8 bases from J, the junction kept 2 bases outside the gene matches. The CDR3 here is CASRQGGEKLFF. CDR3 DNA: TGTGCCAGCAGACAGGGGGGCGAAAAACTGTTTTTT. Full variable domain (rest looked up from reference TRBV2 and TRBJ1-4): EPEVTQTPSHQVTQMGQEVILRCVPISNHLYFYWYRQILGQKVEFLVSFYNNEISEKSEIFDDQFSVERPDGSNFTLKIRSTKLEDSAMYFCASRQGGEKLFFGSGTQLSVL.

The CDR3 DNA reads as TGCGCCAGCAGCGAATTCACAGATACGCAGTATTTT. It specifies CASSEFTDTQYF. This rearrangement joins TRBV5-1 to TRBJ2-3, with no clear D. Germline V gene sequence: CDR1 SGHRS, CDR2 YFSETQ. The germline V and J ends were trimmed by 4 bases and 2 bases, with 5 bases remaining between them. The CDR3 has 12 amino acids. Looking up the rest from reference TRBV5-1 and TRBJ2-3 gives the full variable domain: KAGVTQTPRYLIKTRGQQVTLSCSPISGHRSVSWYQQTPGQGLQFLFEYFSETQRNKGNFPGRFSGRQFSNSRSEMNVSTLELGDSALYLCASSEFTDTQYFGPGTRLTVL.

The chain carries TRBV19 and TRBJ2-7, with D uncertain. Trimming cost V 7 bases and J 4 bases, with 17 bases left between them. Germline assignment: CDR1 LNHDA and CDR2 SQIVND (reference sequence). This CDR3 has 14 amino acids. Here the CDR3 reads CASKPKRETYEQYF. The DNA of the CDR3 is TGTGCCAGTAAGCCCAAACGCGAGACTTACGAGCAGTACTTC.

The chain links TRBV6-5 to TRBJ2-7; 7 nucleotides align to TRBD2. The germline V gene has CDR1 MNHEY and CDR2 SVGAGI. The J segment lost 6 bases and the V segment lost 0 bases, leaving 11 bases of the junction unmatched. The CDR3 consists of 16 residues. CDR3 in DNA: TGTGCCAGCAGTTACTCGACCTTACGCGGGGGTAGCGAGCAGTACTTC. It encodes CASSYSTLRGGSEQYF.

This chain uses TRBV19 with TRBJ1-6, with D unresolved. V was shortened by 5 bases and J by 0 bases, with 11 bases between the two germline ends. The CDR3 runs 16 residues. Germline CDR1 reads LNHDA; CDR2 reads SQIVND (reference sequence). In nucleotides, the CDR3 is TGTGCCAGTAGTGCGTCACAGAGCTCCTATAATTCACCCCTCCACTTT. Its translation: CASSASQSSYNSPLHF.

The genes are TRBV7-8 and TRBJ2-3; 7 positions match TRBD2. Germline V gene data show CDR1 as SGHVS and CDR2 as FQNEAQ. The V gene end was trimmed by 1 base and the J gene end by 3 bases; junction bases not matched to a gene: 4. CDR3 length: 15 residues. DNA for the CDR3: TGTGCCAGCAGCTTAGTGGCAGCGGGAACAGATACGCAGTATTTT. Protein: CASSLVAAGTDTQYF.

The chain uses TRBV29-1 and TRBJ2-5; D assignment may be TRBD1 or TRBD2 (5 bases each). There are 13 residues in the CDR3. V lost 3 bases to trimming and J lost 5 bases, with 13 bases between them. CDR1 and CDR2 (germline): SQVTM, ANQGSEA. The chain's CDR3 is CSVDEGNSETQYF. Here the CDR3 DNA reads TGCAGCGTTGATGAGGGGAATTCGGAGACCCAGTACTTC.

The chain combines TRBV11-2 with TRBJ1-2; D possibly corresponds to TRBD1 (6 bases). The CDR3 length is 14 residues. The germline V and J ends were trimmed by 4 bases and 2 bases, with 11 bases remaining between them. Germline loops: CDR1 SGHAT, CDR2 FQNNGV. CDR3 DNA sequence: TGTGCCAGCAGCTCCGTAAGGGGGAACTATGGCTACACCTTC. It specifies CASSSVRGNYGYTF.

This clone came up once. The chain is built from TRBV10-1 and TRBJ2-1; 8 nucleotides match TRBD1. Germline CDR1 WNHNN, CDR2 SYGVQD (reference sequence). This CDR3 contains 15 residues. V was clipped by 3 bases and J by 8 bases; unmatched bases: 9. CDR3 region: CASSDFQGAYDEQFF. For the CDR3, the DNA is TGCGCCAGCAGTGATTTCCAGGGGGCATACGATGAGCAGTTCTTC.

This chain joins TRBV15 and TRBJ1-4; no clear D. This CDR3 has 15 amino acids. Trimming shortened V by 0 bases and J by 7 bases, and 12 bases separated the two germline ends. CDR1 and CDR2 from the germline V gene are LNHNV and YYDKDF (reference sequence). CDR3 amino acids: CATSRDYRIGEKLFF. Written as DNA, the CDR3 is TGTGCCACCAGCAGAGATTATAGGATTGGTGAAAAACTGTTTTTT. Using reference TRBV15 and TRBJ1-4 for the parts outside the CDR3, the full variable domain is DAMVIQNPRYQVTQFGKPVTLSCSQTLNHNVMYWYQQKSSQAPKLLFHYYDKDFNNEADTPDNFQSRRPNTSFCFLDIRSPGLGDTAMYLCATSRDYRIGEKLFFGSGTQLSVL.

The genes are TRBV19 and TRBJ2-7; D uncertain. Trimming cost V 3 bases and J 6 bases, with 9 bases left between them. Germline values: CDR1 LNHDA, CDR2 SQIVND (reference sequence). This CDR3 region has 12 residues. The CDR3, as DNA: TGTGCCAGTAGTATCGGGTCTCGCGAGCAGTACTTC. It specifies CASSIGSREQYF. The full variable domain, completed using reference TRBV19 and TRBJ2-7, is DGGITQSPKYLFRKEGQNVTLSCEQNLNHDAMYWYRQDPGQGLRLIYYSQIVNDFQKGDIAEGYSVSREKKESFPLTVTSAQKNPTAFYLCASSIGSREQYFGPGTRLTVT.